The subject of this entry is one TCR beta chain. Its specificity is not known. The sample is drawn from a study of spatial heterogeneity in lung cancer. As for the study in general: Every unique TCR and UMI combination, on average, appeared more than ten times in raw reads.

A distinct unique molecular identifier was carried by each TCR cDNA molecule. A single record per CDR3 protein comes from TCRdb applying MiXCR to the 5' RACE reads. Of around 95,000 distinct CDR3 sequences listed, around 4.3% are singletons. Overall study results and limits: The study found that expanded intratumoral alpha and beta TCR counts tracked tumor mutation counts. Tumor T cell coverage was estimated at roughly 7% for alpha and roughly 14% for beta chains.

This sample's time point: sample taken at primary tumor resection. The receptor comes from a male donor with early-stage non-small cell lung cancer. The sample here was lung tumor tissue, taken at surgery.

CDR3 DNA sequence: TGCAGCGTTCTCCAATTAGCCAAAAACATTCAGTACTTC. Its protein product is CSVLQLAKNIQYF. This rearrangement joins TRBV29-1 to TRBJ2-4; D uncertain. The CDR3 has 13 amino acids. V lost 5 bases to trimming and J lost 0 bases, with 8 bases between them. Germline assignment: CDR1 SQVTM and CDR2 ANQGSEA.